Sequencing of this T cell receptor beta chain was carried out in a study of cytomegalovirus exposure and HLA in healthy donors. Points from the study as a whole: A later analysis found common viral pathogens apparently linked to several of the most significant clusters. Reports state that TCR beta sequences accurately predicted most subjects' HLA-A and HLA-B alleles. Later, TCR association rates were found to vary by HLA locus, highest for DRB1 and lowest for HLA-C.

Per the germline V gene, CDR1 is SGHTA and CDR2 is FQGNSA. Trimming at V came to 7 bases and at J to 7 bases, leaving 13 bases not matched to a gene. The CDR3 covers 14 residues. Of note for this clone: Its target is unknown.

The primer mix had 60 Vbeta and 13 Jbeta primers. Assay used: immunoSEQ multiplex PCR; TCRdb lists only in-frame clones, some missing. The sample records about 120,000 clones, roughly 78% being singletons. The receptor comes from a woman between 40 and 50 years old in good health and CMV-seronegative. Sequencing was performed on PBMCs. The chain couples TRBV7-2 to TRBJ2-7, with 7 nucleotides matching TRBD1. CDR3 amino acids: CASNRDRVTGEQYF. CDR3 coding DNA: TGTGCCAGCAACCGAGACAGGGTAACCGGGGAGCAGTACTTC.